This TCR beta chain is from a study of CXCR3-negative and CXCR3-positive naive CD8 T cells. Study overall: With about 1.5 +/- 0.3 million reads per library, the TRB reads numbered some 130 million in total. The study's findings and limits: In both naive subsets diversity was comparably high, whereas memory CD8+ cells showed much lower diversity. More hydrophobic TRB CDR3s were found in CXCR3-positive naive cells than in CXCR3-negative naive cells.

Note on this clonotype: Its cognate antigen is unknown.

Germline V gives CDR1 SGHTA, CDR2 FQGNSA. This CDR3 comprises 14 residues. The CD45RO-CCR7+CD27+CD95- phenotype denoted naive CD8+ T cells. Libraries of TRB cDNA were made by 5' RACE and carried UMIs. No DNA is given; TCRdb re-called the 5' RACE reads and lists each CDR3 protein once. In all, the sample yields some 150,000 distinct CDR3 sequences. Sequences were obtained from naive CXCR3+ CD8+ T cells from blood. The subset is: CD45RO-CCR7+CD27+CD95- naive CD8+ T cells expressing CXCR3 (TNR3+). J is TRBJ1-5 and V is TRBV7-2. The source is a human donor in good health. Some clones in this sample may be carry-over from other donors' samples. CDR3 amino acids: CASNLGENNQPQDF.